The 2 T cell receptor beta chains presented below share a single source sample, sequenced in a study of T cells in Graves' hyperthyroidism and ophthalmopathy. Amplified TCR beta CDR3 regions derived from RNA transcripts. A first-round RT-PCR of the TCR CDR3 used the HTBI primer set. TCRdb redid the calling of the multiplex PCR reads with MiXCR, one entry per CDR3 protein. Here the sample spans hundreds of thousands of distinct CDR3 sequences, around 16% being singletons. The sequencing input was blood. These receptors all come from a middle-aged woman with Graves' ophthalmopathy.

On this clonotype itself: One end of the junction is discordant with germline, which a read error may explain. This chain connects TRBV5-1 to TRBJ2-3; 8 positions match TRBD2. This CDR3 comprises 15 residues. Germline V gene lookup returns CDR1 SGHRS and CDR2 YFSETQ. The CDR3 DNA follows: TGCGCCAGCAGCTGGCTAGCGGGCGACACAGATACGCAGTACTTT. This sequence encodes CASSWLAGDTDTQYF.

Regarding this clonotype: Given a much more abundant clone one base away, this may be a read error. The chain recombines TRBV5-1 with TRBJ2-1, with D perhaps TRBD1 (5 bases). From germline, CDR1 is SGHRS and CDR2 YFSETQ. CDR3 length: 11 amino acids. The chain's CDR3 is CASSLRGEQLF. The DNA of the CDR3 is TGCGCCAGCAGCTTGAGGGGTGAGCAGCTCTTC.